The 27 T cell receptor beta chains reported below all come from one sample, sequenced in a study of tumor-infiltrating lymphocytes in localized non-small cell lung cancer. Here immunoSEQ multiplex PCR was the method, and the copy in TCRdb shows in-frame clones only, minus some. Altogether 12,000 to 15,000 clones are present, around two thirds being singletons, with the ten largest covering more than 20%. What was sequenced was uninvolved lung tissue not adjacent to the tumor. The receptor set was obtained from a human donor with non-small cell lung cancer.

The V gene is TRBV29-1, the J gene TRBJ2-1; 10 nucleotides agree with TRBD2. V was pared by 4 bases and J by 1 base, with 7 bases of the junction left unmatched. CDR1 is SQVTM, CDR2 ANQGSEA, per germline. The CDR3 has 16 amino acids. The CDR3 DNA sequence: TGCAGCGTTGGTCCACCGGGACTAGCGTCCTACAATGAGCAGTTCTTC. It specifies CSVGPPGLASYNEQFF.

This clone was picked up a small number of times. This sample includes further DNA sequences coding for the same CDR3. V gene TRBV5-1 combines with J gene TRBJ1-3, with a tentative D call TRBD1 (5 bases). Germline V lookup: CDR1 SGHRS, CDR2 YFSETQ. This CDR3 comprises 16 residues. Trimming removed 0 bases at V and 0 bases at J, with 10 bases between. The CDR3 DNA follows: TGCGCCAGCAGCTTGGCGTCGGGGGACTCTGGAAACACCATATATTTT. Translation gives CASSLASGDSGNTIYF.

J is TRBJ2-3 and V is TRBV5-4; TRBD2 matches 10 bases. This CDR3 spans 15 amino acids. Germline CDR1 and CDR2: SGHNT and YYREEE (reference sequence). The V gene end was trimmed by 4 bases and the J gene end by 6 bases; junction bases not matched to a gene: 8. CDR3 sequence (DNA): TGTGCCAGCAGCGGACGAGCGGGGGGGCCCGATACGCAGTATTTT. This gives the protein CASSGRAGGPDTQYF.

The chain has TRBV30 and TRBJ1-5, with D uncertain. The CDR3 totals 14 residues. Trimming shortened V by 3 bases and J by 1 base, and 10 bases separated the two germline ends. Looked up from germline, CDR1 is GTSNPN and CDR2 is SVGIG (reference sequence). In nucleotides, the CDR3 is TGTGCCTGGAGCCTAGGCCTAAGCAATCAGCCCCAGCATTTT. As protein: CAWSLGLSNQPQHF. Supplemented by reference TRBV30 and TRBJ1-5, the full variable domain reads SQTIHQWPATLVQPVGSPLSLECTVEGTSNPNLYWYRQAAGRGLQLLFYSVGIGQISSEVPQNLSASRPQDRQFILSSKKLLLSDSGFYLCAWSLGLSNQPQHFGDGTRLSIL.

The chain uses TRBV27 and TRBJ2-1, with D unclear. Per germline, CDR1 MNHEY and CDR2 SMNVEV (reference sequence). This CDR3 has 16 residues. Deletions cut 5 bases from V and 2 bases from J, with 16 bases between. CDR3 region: CASSRRTWATYNEQFF. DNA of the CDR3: TGTGCCAGCAGTCGCAGGACCTGGGCCACCTACAATGAGCAGTTCTTC.

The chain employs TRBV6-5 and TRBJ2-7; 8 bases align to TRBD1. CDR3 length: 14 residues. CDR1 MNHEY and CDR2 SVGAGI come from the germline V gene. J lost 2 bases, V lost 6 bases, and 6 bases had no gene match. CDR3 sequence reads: CASRSGQAPYEQYF. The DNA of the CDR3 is TGTGCCAGCAGGTCGGGACAGGCCCCCTACGAGCAGTACTTC.

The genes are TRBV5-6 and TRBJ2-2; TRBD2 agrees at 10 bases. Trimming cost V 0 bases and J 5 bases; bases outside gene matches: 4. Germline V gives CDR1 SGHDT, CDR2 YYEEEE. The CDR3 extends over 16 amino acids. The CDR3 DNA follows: TGTGCCAGCAGCTTGGGGCTAGCGGGGGAAACCGGGGAGCTGTTTTTT. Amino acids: CASSLGLAGETGELFF.

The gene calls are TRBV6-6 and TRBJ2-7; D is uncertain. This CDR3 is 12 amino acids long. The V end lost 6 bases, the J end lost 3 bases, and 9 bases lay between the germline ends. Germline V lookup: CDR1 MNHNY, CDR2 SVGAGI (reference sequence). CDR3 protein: CASSPQDYEQYF. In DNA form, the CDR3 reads TGTGCCAGCAGCCCCCAGGACTACGAGCAGTACTTC.

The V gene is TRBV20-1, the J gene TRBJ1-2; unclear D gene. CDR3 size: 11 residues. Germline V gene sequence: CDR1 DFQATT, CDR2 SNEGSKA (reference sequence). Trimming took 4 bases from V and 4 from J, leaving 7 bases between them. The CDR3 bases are TGCAGTGCTATAGGACCCTATGGCTACACCTTC. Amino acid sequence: CSAIGPYGYTF.

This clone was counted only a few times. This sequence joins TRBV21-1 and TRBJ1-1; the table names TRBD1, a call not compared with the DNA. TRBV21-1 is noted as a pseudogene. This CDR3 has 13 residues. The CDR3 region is CASSGQGASEAFF. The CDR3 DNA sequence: TGTGCCAGCAGCGGACAGGGGGCCTCTGAAGCTTTCTTT.

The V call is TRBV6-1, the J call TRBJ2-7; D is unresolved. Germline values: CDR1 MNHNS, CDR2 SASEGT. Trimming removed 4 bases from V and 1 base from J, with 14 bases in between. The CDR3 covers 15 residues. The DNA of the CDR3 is TGTGCCAGCAGTGTCGGTCCTCCGAATTCCTACGAGCAGTACTTC. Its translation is CASSVGPPNSYEQYF.

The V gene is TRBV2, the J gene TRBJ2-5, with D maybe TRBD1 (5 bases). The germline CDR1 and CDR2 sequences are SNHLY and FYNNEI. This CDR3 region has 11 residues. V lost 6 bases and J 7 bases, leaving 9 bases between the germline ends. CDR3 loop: CASSQGGTQYF. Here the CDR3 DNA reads TGTGCCAGCAGCCAGGGTGGGACCCAGTACTTC.

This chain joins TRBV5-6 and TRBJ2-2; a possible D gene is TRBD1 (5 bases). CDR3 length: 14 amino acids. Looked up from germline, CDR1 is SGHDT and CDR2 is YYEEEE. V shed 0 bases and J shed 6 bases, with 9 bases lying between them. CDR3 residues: CASSLGQWSGELFF. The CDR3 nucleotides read TGTGCCAGCAGCTTGGGACAGTGGTCCGGGGAGCTGTTTTTT.

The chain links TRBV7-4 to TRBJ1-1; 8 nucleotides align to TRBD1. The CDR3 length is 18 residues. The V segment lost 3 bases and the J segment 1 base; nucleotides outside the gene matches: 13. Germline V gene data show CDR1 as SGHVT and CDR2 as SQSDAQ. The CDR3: CASSFDAGDRGPNTEAFF. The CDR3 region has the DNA TGTGCCAGCAGCTTTGATGCAGGAGACAGGGGCCCGAACACTGAAGCTTTCTTT.

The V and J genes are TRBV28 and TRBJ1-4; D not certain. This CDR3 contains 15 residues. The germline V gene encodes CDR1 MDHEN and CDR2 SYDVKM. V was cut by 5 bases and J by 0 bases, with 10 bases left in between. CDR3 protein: CASSATRTTNEKLFF. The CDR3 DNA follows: TGTGCCAGCAGTGCTACCAGGACAACTAATGAAAAACTGTTTTTT.

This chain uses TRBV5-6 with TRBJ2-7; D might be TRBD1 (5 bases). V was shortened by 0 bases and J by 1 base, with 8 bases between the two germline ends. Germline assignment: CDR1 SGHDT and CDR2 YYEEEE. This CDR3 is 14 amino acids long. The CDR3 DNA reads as TGTGCCAGCAGCTTGGAGGGGTGGTCCTACGAGCAGTACTTC. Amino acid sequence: CASSLEGWSYEQYF.

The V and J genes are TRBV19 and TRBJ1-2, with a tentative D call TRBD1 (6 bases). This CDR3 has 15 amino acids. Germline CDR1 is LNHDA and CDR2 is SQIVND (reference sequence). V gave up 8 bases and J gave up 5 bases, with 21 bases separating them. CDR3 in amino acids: CASQFRRGAEYGYTF. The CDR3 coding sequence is TGTGCCAGTCAATTCCGTCGGGGGGCTGAATATGGCTACACCTTC.

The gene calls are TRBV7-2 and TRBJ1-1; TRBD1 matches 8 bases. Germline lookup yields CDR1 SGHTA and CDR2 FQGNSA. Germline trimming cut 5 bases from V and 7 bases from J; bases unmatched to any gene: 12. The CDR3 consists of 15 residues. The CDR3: CASSPQTGVGVEAFF. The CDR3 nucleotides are TGTGCCAGCAGCCCACAGACAGGGGTAGGTGTTGAAGCTTTCTTT.

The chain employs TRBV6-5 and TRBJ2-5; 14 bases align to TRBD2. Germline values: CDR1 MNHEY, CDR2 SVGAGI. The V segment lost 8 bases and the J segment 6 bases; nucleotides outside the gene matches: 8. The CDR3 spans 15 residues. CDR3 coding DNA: TGTGCCAGCGCGACTAGCGGGAGGGCCCTGAAGACCCAGTACTTC. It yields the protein CASATSGRALKTQYF.

The CDR3 nucleotides are TGTGCCAGCAGCCGTCGGCCCGGGGAGCTGTTTTTT. This encodes CASSRRPGELFF. The genes are TRBV13 and TRBJ2-2; D is undetermined. The CDR3 sequence is 12 residues long. V shed 5 bases and J shed 6 bases, with 7 bases lying between them. Germline V CDR1 and CDR2: PRHDT, FYEKMQ (reference sequence). Full variable domain (missing parts from reference TRBV13 and TRBJ2-2): AAGVIQSPRHLIKEKRETATLKCYPIPRHDTVYWYQQGPGQDPQFLISFYEKMQSDKGSIPDRFSAQQFSDYHSELNMSSLELGDSALYFCASSRRPGELFFGEGSRLTVL.

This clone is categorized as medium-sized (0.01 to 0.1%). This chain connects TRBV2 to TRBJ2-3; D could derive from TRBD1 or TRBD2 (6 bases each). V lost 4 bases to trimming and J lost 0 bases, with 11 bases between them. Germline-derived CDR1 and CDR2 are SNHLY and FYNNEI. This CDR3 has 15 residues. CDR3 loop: CASSAGGASTDTQYF. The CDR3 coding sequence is TGTGCCAGCAGTGCCGGGGGCGCCAGCACAGATACGCAGTATTTT.

The CDR3 spells CASSENFEAFF. The CDR3, as DNA: TGTGCCAGCAGCGAAAACTTCGAAGCTTTCTTT. This chain uses TRBV16 with TRBJ1-1; no firm D call. The CDR3 consists of 11 residues. Germline assignment: CDR1 KGHSY and CDR2 FQNENV. Deletions cut 5 bases from V and 8 bases from J, with 9 bases between.

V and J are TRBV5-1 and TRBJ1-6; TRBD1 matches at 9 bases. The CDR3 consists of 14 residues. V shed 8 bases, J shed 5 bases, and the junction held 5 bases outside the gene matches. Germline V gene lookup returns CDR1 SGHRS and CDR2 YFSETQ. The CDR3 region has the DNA TGCGCCAGTACGGGACAGGGTGATAATTCACCCCTCCACTTT. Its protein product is CASTGQGDNSPLHF.

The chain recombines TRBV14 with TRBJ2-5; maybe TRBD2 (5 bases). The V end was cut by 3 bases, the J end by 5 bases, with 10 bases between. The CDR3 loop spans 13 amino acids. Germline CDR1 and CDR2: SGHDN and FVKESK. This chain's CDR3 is CASSQNPGETQYF. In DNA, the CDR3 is TGTGCCAGCAGCCAGAATCCGGGGGAGACCCAGTACTTC.

CDR3 loop: CASSPGNIQYF. CDR3 bases: TGTGCCAGCAGCCCGGGAAACATTCAGTACTTC. The chain carries TRBV11-2 and TRBJ2-4; no definite D call. The CDR3 length is 11 residues. Germline-derived CDR1 and CDR2 are SGHAT and FQNNGV. Trimming removed 5 bases from V and 6 bases from J, with 5 bases in between. The variable domain in full, with the rest retrieved from reference TRBV11-2 and TRBJ2-4, is EAGVAQSPRYKIIEKRQSVAFWCNPISGHATLYWYQQILGQGPKLLIQFQNNGVVDDSQLPKDRFSAERLKGVDSTLKIQPAKLEDSAVYLCASSPGNIQYFGAGTRLSVL.

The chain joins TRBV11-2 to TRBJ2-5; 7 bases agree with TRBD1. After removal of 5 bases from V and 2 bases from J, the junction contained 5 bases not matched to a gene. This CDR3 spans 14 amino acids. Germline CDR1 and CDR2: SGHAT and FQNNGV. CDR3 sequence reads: CASSQGQYQETQYF. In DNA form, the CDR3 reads TGTGCCAGCAGCCAGGGACAGTATCAAGAGACCCAGTACTTC.

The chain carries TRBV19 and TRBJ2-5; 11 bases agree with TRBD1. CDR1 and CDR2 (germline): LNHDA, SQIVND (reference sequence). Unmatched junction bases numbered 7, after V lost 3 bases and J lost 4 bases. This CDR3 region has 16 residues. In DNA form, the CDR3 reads TGTGCCAGTAGTATGAGGGACAGGGGGTCCGGAGAGACCCAGTACTTC. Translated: CASSMRDRGSGETQYF. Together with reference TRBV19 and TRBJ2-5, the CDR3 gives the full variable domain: DGGITQSPKYLFRKEGQNVTLSCEQNLNHDAMYWYRQDPGQGLRLIYYSQIVNDFQKGDIAEGYSVSREKKESFPLTVTSAQKNPTAFYLCASSMRDRGSGETQYFGPGTRLLVL.